This T cell receptor (beta chain) was identified in a study of beta chain features in type 1 diabetes. Whole-study results and caveats: Among patients, naive, central memory and Treg TCRB repertoires appeared more similar than among healthy donors. Patients and controls would share equally any PCR tilt toward shorter templates. Type 1 diabetes patients showed a moderate but significant shortening of TCRB CDR3s in all four CD4+ subsets.

The CDR3 covers 16 residues. Germline V lookup: CDR1 SNHLY, CDR2 FYNNEI. V lost 3 bases, J lost 0 bases, and 3 bases stayed unmatched. To note about this clone: Its antigen is not identified.

Isolated RNA was reverse transcribed in full, so expressed TCRB transcripts were sequenced. Using immunoSEQ multiplex PCR, the repertoire was profiled, and TCRdb retains in-frame clones only, with some absent. The data contain under 900,000 clones, under 20% of them seen just once; the ten biggest clones take up 0.02% to 0.025%. Sequencing was carried out using naive CD4+ T cells from blood. The receptor was isolated from a woman under 30 in good health. This chain links TRBV2 with TRBJ2-4, with 9 bases lining up with TRBD2. The CDR3 spells CASSDQLAGAKNIQYF. DNA of the CDR3: TGTGCCAGCAGTGATCAACTAGCGGGAGCCAAAAACATTCAGTACTTC.